This TCR beta chain stems from a study of T cell repertoires in aging, cancer and after chemotherapy. Amplification of TCR beta used genomic DNA extracted from peripheral blood. This clonotype is categorized as large. Multiplex touch-down PCR with TRB-A/B primers amplified rearranged V-D-J TRB sequences. Via MiXCR, TCRdb re-called the multiplex PCR reads, giving one row per CDR3 protein. The sample has around 2,700 distinct CDR3 sequences; roughly 27% are singletons. The sequence was obtained from a human donor with a solid tumor. The sequenced sample consisted of blood.

CDR3 residues: CASSMNTGELFF. The CDR3 nucleotides read TGTGCCAGTAGTATGAACACCGGGGAGCTGTTTTTT. This chain uses TRBV19 with TRBJ2-2; D is undetermined. The CDR3 is 12 amino acids. V shed 3 bases and J shed 1 base, with 0 bases lying between them. The germline CDR1 and CDR2 sequences are LNHDA and SQIVND (reference sequence).